The entry below describes one T cell receptor beta chain. V trimming: 2 bases; J trimming: 4 bases; junction bases outside the gene matches: 8. The CDR3 has 15 residues. Germline CDR1 is MDHEN and CDR2 is SYDVKM. The data stem from a study of T cell changes during pregnancy in multiple sclerosis. Assay used: immunoSEQ multiplex PCR; TCRdb lists only in-frame clones, some missing. Of about 20,000 clones listed, more than 70% were seen once; the top ten hold roughly 9.4%. The sequenced sample was CD8+ T cells from peripheral blood mononuclear cells, obtained after pregnancy. The rearrangement links TRBV28 to TRBJ2-7; 7 bases map to TRBD2. The clonotype was recovered from a female donor with multiple sclerosis, enrolled in a pregnancy study. CDR3 coding DNA: TGTGCCAGCAGTTTAGTGGGAGCGGGGCGTTACGAGCAGTACTTC. This codes for CASSLVGAGRYEQYF.